This TCR beta chain comes out of a study of T cell changes during pregnancy in multiple sclerosis. The ends were cut back, 0 bases at V and 2 bases at J, with 8 bases in the middle. CDR3 length: 15 residues. Germline lookup yields CDR1 SGHAT and CDR2 FQNNGV. The data were produced by immunoSEQ multiplex PCR, yet TCRdb's version contains in-frame clones alone and is incomplete. The sample holds some 64,000 clones, less than 95% seen once. V gene TRBV11-2 combines with J gene TRBJ2-1, with D possibly TRBD2 on 5 matching bases. The clonotype was recovered from a female donor in good health, enrolled as a control in a pregnancy study. The sequences come from peripheral blood, collected in the second trimester of pregnancy. The DNA for the CDR3 is TGTGCCAGCAGCTTAGAGAGCGGACCCTACAATGAGCAGTTCTTC. Translated, it gives CASSLESGPYNEQFF.